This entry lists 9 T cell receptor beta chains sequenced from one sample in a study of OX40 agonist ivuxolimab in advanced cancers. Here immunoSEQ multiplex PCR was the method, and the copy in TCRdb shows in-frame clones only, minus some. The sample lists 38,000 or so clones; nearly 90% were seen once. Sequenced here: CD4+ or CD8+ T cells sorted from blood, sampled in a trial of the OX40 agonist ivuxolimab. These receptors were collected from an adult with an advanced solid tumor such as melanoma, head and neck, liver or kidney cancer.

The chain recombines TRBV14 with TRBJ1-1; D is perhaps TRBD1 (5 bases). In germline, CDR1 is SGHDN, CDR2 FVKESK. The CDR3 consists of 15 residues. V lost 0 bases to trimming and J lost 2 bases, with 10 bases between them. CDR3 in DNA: TGTGCCAGCAGCCAAGATTGGACACTAAACACTGAAGCTTTCTTT. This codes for CASSQDWTLNTEAFF.

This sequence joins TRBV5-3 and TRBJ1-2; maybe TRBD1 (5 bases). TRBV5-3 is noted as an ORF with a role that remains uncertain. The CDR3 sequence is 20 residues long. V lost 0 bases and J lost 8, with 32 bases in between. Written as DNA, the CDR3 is TGTGCCAGAAGCTTGGTCCCCAGCGGGCCGTGGGGACGCCGCAAATTAGGCTACACCTTC. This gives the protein CARSLVPSGPWGRRKLGYTF.

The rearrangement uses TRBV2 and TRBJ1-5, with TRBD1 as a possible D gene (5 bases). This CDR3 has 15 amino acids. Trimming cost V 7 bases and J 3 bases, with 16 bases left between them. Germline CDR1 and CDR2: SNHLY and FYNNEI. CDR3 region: CASKMIGADNQPQHF. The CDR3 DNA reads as TGTGCCAGCAAAATGATAGGGGCTGACAATCAGCCCCAGCATTTT.

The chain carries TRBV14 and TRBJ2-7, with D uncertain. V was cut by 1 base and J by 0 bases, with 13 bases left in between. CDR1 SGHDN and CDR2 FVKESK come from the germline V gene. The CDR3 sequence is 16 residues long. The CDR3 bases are TGTGCCAGCAGCCAAGGAGAGCAGGTCCTCTCCTACGAGCAGTACTTC. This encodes CASSQGEQVLSYEQYF.

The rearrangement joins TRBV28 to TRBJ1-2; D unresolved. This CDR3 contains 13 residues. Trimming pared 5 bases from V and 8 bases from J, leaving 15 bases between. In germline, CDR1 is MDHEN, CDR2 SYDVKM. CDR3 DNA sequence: TGTGCCAGCAGTCCCACACTGTATACGGGCTACACCTTC. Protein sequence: CASSPTLYTGYTF.

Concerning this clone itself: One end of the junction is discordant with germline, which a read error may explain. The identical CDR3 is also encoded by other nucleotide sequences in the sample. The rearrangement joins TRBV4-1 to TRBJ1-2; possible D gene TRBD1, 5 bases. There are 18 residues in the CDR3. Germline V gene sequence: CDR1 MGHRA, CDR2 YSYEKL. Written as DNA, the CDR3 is TGCGCCAGCAGTCAAGCATTTTTTGGGACCCGTGAGGGATATGGCTACACCTTC. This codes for CASSQAFFGTREGYGYTF.

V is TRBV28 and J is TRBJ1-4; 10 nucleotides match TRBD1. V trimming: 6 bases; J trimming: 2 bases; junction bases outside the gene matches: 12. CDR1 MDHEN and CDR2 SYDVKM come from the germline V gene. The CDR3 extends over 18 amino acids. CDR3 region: CASSNTARQGATNEKLFF. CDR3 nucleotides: TGTGCCAGCAGCAATACTGCTCGACAGGGGGCCACTAATGAAAAACTGTTTTTT.

CDR3: CASSESETGTNEKLFF. The CDR3 region has the DNA TGTGCCAGCAGTGAATCAGAGACGGGAACTAATGAAAAACTGTTTTTT. This rearrangement joins TRBV25-1 to TRBJ1-4; D ambiguous. The germline V gene encodes CDR1 MGHDK and CDR2 SYGVNS. The CDR3 has 16 residues. V was shortened by 1 base and J by 1 base, with 10 bases between the two germline ends. Variable domain in full (rest from reference TRBV25-1 and TRBJ1-4): EADIYQTPRYLVIGTGKKITLECSQTMGHDKMYWYQQDPGMELHLIHYSYGVNSTEKGDLSSESTVSRIRTEHFPLTLESARPSHTSQYLCASSESETGTNEKLFFGSGTQLSVL.

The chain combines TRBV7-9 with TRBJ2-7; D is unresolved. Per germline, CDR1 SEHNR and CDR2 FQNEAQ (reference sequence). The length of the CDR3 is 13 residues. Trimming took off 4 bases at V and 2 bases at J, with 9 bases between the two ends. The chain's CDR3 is CASSSQETYEQYF. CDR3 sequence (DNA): TGTGCCAGCAGCTCTCAGGAAACCTACGAGCAGTACTTC.